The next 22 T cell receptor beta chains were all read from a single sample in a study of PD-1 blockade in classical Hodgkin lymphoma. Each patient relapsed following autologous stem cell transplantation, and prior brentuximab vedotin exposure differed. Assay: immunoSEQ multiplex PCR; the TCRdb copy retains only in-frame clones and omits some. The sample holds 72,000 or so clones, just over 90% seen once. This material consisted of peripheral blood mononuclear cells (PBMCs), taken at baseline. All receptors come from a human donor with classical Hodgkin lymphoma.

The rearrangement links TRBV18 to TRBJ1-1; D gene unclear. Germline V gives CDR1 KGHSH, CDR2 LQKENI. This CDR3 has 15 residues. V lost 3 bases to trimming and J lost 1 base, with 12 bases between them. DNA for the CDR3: TGTGCCAGCTCACCGGGAGGAAGGAAGAACACTGAAGCTTTCTTT. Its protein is CASSPGGRKNTEAFF.

CDR3 sequence: CASSRDSEAFF. The DNA for the CDR3 is TGTGCCAGCTCAAGGGACAGTGAAGCTTTCTTT. V and J are TRBV18 and TRBJ1-1; 7 nucleotides line up with TRBD1. The CDR3 sequence is 11 residues long. Germline assignment: CDR1 KGHSH and CDR2 LQKENI. The J segment lost 7 bases and the V segment lost 5 bases, leaving 1 base of the junction unmatched. Full variable domain (remainder filled in from reference TRBV18 and TRBJ1-1): NAGVMQNPRHLVRRRGQEARLRCSPMKGHSHVYWYRQLPEEGLKFMVYLQKENIIDESGMPKERFSAEFPKEGPSILRIQQVVRGDSAAYFCASSRDSEAFFGQGTRLTVV.

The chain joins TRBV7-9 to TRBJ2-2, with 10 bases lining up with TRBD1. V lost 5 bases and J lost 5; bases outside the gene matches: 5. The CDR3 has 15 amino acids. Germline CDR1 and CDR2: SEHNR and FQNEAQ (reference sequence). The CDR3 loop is CASSIRDRGTGELFF. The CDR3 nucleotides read TGTGCCAGCAGCATCCGGGACAGGGGAACCGGGGAGCTGTTTTTT.

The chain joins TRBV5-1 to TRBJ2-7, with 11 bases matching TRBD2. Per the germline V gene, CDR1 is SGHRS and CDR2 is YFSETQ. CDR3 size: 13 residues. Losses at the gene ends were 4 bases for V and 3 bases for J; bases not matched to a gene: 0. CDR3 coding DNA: TGCGCCAGCAGCGGGACTAGCGGCTACGAGCAGTACTTC. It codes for CASSGTSGYEQYF.

The CDR3 loop reads CASSEWATANSPLHF. CDR3 nucleotide sequence: TGTGCCAGCAGTGAATGGGCTACAGCAAATTCACCCCTCCACTTT. The chain carries TRBV6-4 and TRBJ1-6; D remains unclear. The CDR3 spans 15 residues. Per germline, CDR1 MRHNA and CDR2 SNTAGT. The V end was cut by 3 bases, the J end by 7 bases, with 13 bases between.

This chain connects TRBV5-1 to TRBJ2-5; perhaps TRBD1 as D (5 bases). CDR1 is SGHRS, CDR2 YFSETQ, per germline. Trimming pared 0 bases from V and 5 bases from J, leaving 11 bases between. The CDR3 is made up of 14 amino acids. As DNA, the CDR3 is TGCGCCAGCAGCTTGGGTGGGGCGCGTGAGACCCAGTACTTC. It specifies CASSLGGARETQYF. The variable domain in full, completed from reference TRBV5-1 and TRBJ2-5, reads KAGVTQTPRYLIKTRGQQVTLSCSPISGHRSVSWYQQTPGQGLQFLFEYFSETQRNKGNFPGRFSGRQFSNSRSEMNVSTLELGDSALYLCASSLGGARETQYFGPGTRLLVL.

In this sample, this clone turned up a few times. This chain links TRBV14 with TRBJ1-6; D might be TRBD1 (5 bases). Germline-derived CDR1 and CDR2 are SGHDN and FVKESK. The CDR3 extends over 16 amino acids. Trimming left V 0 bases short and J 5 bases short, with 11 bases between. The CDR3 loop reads CASSQDSREDNSPLHF. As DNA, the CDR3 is TGTGCCAGCAGCCAAGATAGCAGGGAGGATAATTCACCCCTCCACTTT. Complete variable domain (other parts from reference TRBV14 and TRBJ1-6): EAGVTQFPSHSVIEKGQTVTLRCDPISGHDNLYWYRRVMGKEIKFLLHFVKESKQDESGMPNNRFLAERTGGTYSTLKVQPAELEDSGVYFCASSQDSREDNSPLHFGNGTRLTVT.

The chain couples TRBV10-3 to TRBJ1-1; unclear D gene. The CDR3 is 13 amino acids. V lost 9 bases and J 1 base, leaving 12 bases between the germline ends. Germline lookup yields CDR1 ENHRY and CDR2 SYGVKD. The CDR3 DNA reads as TGTGCCATTACCGGACGGCAGAACACTGAAGCTTTCTTT. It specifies CAITGRQNTEAFF.

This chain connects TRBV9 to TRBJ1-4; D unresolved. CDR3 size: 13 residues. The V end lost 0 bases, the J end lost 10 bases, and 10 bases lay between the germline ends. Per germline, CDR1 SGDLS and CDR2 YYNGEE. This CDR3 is CASSVGGLGKLFF. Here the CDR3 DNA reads TGTGCCAGCAGCGTAGGAGGGTTGGGAAAACTGTTTTTT.

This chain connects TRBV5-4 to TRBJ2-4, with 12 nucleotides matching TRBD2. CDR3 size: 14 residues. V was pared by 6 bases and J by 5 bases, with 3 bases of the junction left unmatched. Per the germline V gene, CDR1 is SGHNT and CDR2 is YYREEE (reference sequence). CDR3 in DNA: TGTGCCAGCACCCCTAGCGGGAGGGAAAACATTCAGTACTTC. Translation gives CASTPSGRENIQYF.

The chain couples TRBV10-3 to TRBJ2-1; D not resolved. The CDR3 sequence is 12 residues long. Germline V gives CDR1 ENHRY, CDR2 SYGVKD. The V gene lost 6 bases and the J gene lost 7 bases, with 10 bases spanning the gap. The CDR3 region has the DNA TGTGCCATCAGAAAAGAGGAAAATGAGCAGTTCTTC. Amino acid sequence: CAIRKEENEQFF.

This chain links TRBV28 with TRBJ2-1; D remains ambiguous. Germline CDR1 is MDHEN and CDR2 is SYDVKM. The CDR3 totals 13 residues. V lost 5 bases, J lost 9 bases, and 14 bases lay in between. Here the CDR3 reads CASSRTVFGEQFF. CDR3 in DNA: TGTGCCAGCAGTCGGACCGTCTTCGGTGAGCAGTTCTTC.

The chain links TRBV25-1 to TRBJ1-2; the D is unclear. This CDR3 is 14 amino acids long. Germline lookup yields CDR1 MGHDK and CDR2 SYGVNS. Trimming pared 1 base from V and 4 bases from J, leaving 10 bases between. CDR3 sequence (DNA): TGTGCCAGCAGTGAATTCGGACGGACCTATGGCTACACCTTC. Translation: CASSEFGRTYGYTF.

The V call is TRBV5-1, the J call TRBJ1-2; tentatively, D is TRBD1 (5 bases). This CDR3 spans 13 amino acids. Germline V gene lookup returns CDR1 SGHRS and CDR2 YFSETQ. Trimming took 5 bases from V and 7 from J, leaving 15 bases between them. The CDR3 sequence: CASSPRDEGGYTF. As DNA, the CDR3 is TGCGCCAGCAGTCCACGGGACGAGGGTGGCTACACCTTC.

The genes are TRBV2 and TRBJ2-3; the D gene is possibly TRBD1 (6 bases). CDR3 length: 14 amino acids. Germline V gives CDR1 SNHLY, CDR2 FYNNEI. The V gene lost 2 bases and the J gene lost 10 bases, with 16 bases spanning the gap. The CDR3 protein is CASSEPRQEQAQYF. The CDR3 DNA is TGTGCCAGCAGTGAACCTCGACAGGAACAGGCGCAGTATTTT. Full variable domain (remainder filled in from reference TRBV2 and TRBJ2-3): EPEVTQTPSHQVTQMGQEVILRCVPISNHLYFYWYRQILGQKVEFLVSFYNNEISEKSEIFDDQFSVERPDGSNFTLKIRSTKLEDSAMYFCASSEPRQEQAQYFGPGTRLTVL.

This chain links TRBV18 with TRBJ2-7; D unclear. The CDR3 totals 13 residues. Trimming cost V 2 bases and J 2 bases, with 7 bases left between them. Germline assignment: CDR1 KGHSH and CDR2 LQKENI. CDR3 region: CASSPSRTYEQYF. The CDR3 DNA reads TGTGCCAGCTCACCATCCCGGACCTACGAGCAGTACTTC.

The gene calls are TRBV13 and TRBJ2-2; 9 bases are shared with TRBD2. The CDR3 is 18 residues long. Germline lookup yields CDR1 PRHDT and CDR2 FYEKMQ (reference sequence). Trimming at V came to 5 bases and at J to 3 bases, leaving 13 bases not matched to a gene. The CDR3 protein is CASSSRWTSVRYTGELFF. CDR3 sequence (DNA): TGTGCCAGCAGCAGCCGCTGGACTAGCGTACGATACACCGGGGAGCTGTTTTTT.

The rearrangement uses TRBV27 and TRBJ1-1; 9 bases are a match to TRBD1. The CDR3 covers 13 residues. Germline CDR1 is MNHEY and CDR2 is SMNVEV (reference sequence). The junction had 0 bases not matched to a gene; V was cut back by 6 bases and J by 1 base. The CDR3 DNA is TGTGCCAGCAGGGACAGGGGGAACACTGAAGCTTTCTTT. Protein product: CASRDRGNTEAFF.

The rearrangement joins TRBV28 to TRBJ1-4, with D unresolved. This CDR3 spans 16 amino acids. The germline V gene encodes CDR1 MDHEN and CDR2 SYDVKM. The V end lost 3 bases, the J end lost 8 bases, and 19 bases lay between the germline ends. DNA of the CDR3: TGTGCCAGCAGTTTTTCGGGCCCCCCTGGGCGGGAAAAACTGTTTTTT. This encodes CASSFSGPPGREKLFF.

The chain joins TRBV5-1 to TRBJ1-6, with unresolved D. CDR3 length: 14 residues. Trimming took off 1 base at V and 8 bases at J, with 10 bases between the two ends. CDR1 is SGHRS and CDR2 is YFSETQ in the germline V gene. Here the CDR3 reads CASSLSGTDSPLHF. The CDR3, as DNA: TGCGCCAGCAGCTTGTCGGGAACGGATTCACCCCTCCACTTT.

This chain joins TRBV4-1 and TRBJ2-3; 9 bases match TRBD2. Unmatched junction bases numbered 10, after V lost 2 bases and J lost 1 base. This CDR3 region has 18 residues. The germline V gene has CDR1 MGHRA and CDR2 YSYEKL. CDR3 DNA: TGCGCCAGCAGCCAATCTTCCAGGCCTAGCGGGGGCACAGATACGCAGTATTTT. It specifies CASSQSSRPSGGTDTQYF.

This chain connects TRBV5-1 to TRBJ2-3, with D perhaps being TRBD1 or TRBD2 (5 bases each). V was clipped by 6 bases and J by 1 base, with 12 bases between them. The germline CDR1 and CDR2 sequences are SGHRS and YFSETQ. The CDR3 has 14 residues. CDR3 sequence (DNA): TGCGCCAGCAAGAGGGACCGAGGCACAGATACGCAGTATTTT. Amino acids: CASKRDRGTDTQYF.